Below are 3 T cell receptor beta chains sequenced from a single sample in a study of cytomegalovirus exposure and HLA in healthy donors. Both 60 Vbeta primers and 13 Jbeta primers went into the PCR. Produced via immunoSEQ multiplex PCR; TCRdb's table is partial and in-frame only. The ten top clones account for around 6.5%, within a sample of around 100,000 clones. Sequenced: PBMCs. The receptor set was obtained from a man aged 35-49 years in good health and CMV-seropositive.

This chain joins TRBV30 and TRBJ2-2, with 7 bases fitting TRBD2. Looked up from germline, CDR1 is GTSNPN and CDR2 is SVGIG (reference sequence). The CDR3 consists of 12 residues. Losses at the gene ends were 4 bases for V and 7 bases for J; bases not matched to a gene: 3. For the CDR3, the DNA is TGTGCCTGGACCTGGACTAGCGGGGAGCTGTTTTTT. Its translation: CAWTWTSGELFF.

V usage is TRBV5-6 and J usage is TRBJ2-5; D might be TRBD2 (6 bases). The germline V gene has CDR1 SGHDT and CDR2 YYEEEE. Trimming took 4 bases from V and 2 from J, leaving 15 bases between them. The CDR3 runs to 15 residues. CDR3 protein: CASSAGLAGQETQYF. The CDR3 DNA follows: TGTGCCAGCAGCGCCGGACTGGCGGGACAAGAGACCCAGTACTTC.

The rearrangement joins TRBV28 to TRBJ2-1; D remains ambiguous. The CDR3 has 14 amino acids. With 1 base removed from V and 1 base from J, the gap between germline ends came to 5 bases. Germline V CDR1 and CDR2: MDHEN, SYDVKM. CDR3: CASSLFESYNEQFF. As DNA, the CDR3 is TGTGCCAGCAGTTTATTCGAGTCCTACAATGAGCAGTTCTTC.